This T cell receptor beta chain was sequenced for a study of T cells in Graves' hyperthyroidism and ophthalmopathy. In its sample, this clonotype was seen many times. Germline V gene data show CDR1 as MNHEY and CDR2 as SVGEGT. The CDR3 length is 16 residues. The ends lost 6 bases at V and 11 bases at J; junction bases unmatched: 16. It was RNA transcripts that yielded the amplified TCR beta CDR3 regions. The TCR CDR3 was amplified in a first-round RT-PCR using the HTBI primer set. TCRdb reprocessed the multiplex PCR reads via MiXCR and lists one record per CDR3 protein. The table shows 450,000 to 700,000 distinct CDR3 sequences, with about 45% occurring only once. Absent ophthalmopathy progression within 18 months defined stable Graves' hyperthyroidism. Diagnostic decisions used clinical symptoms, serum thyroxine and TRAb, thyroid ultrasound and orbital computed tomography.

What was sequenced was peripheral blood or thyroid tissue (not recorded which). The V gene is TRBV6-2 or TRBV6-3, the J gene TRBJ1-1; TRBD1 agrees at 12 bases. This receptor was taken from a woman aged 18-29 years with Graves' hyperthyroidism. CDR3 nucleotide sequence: TGTGCCAGCAGAACACTAGGGACAGGGGGCCGACCCGTCGCTTTCTTT. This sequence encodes CASRTLGTGGRPVAFF.